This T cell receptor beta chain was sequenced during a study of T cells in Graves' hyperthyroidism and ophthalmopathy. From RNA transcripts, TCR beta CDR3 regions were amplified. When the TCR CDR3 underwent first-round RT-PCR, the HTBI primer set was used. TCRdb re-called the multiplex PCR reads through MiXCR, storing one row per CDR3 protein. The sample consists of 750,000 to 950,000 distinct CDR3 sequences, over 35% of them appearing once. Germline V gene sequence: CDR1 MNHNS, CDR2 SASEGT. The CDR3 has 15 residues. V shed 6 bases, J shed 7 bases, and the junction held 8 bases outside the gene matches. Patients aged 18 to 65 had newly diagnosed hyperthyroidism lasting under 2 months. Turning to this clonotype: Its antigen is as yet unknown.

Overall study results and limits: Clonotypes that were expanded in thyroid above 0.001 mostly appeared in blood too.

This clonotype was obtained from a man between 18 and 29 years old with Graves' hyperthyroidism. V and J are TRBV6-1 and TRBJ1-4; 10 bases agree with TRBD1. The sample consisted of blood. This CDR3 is CASRAGTGDFEKLFF. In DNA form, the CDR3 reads TGTGCCAGCAGGGCCGGGACAGGGGATTTTGAAAAACTGTTTTTT.